The 8 T cell receptor beta chains below all came from one sample that was sequenced in a study of PD-1 blockade in classical Hodgkin lymphoma. The patients all showed relapse after autologous stem cell transplantation, while their brentuximab vedotin exposure varied. The table came from immunoSEQ multiplex PCR; TCRdb's copy has only in-frame clones and leaves some out. The table lists nearly 100,000 clones, approximately 83% of them singletons, with 9.5% to 15% in the top ten. The starting material was peripheral blood mononuclear cells (PBMCs), obtained at baseline. These receptors were taken from a human donor with classical Hodgkin lymphoma.

The rearrangement uses TRBV7-2 and TRBJ2-7; 9 nucleotides align to TRBD2. This CDR3 is built from 13 residues. Germline CDR1 reads SGHTA; CDR2 reads FQGNSA. Unmatched junction bases numbered 4, after V lost 2 bases and J lost 8 bases. CDR3 coding DNA: TGTGCCAGCAGCTTATCGACTAGCGGTAAGCAGTACTTC. It specifies CASSLSTSGKQYF.

The DNA of the CDR3 is TGTGCCAGTGCCGACAGGCGGTCGCCCAGGGGAATTCAGTACTTC. Protein product: CASADRRSPRGIQYF. V and J are TRBV6-5 and TRBJ2-4, with D possibly being TRBD1 (6 bases). From germline, CDR1 is MNHEY and CDR2 SVGAGI. This CDR3 is built from 15 residues. Trimming pared 9 bases from V and 10 bases from J, leaving 25 bases between.

V gene TRBV25-1 combines with J gene TRBJ1-1, with D unclear. Germline CDR1 is MGHDK and CDR2 is SYGVNS. CDR3 length equals 16 residues. Trimming stripped 3 bases from V and 1 base from J, with 15 bases between. CDR3 coding DNA: TGTGCCAGCAGTGATGCCATGAGAGTAGGGAACACTGAAGCTTTCTTT. Translating it yields CASSDAMRVGNTEAFF.

The J gene is TRBJ2-7, the V gene TRBV7-9, with 8 positions matching TRBD2. The CDR3 is 13 amino acids. Germline assignment: CDR1 SEHNR and CDR2 FQNEAQ (reference sequence). Trimming cost V 4 bases and J 3 bases; bases outside gene matches: 2. DNA for the CDR3: TGTGCCAGCAGCTCTCTAGCGGGCTACGAGCAGTACTTC. Its protein is CASSSLAGYEQYF.

V gene TRBV23-1 combines with J gene TRBJ2-5, with D possibly matching TRBD1 (5 bases). The end of the DNA fits TRBJ2-7 better, so the J call may be wrong. TRBV23-1 counts as an open reading frame of uncertain function. This CDR3 comprises 16 residues. In DNA, the CDR3 is TGCGCCAGCAGTCAAAGGACATTTTCAAGCCCCTACGAGCAGTACTTC. The encoded protein is CASSQRTFSSPYEQYF.

The V and J genes are TRBV10-3 and TRBJ2-7, with D maybe TRBD2 (5 bases). Trimming took off 3 bases at V and 5 bases at J, with 11 bases between the two ends. The CDR3 loop spans 13 amino acids. From germline, CDR1 is ENHRY and CDR2 SYGVKD. The CDR3 region is CAISERGFDEQYF. The CDR3 DNA follows: TGTGCCATCAGTGAAAGAGGGTTCGACGAGCAGTACTTC.

This clone was seen only a few times. The rearrangement joins TRBV10-2 to TRBJ1-5; D might be TRBD1 (6 bases). V lost 4 bases, J lost 6 bases, and 13 bases lay in between. The CDR3 has 14 amino acids. CDR1 and CDR2 from the germline V gene are WSHSY and SAAADI. The CDR3 region has the DNA TGCGCCAGCAGTGCAGGACAGTTACTTCAGCCCCAGCATTTT. It is translated as CASSAGQLLQPQHF.

This rearrangement joins TRBV7-3 to TRBJ2-7; the D is unclear. Between the trimmed V and J ends, which lost 2 bases and 1 base, there was a span of 6 bases. The length of the CDR3 is 13 residues. Per germline, CDR1 SGHTA and CDR2 FQGTGA. CDR3 nucleotide sequence: TGTGCCAGCAGCTTAGACGCTTCCTACGAGCAGTACTTC. It encodes CASSLDASYEQYF.